These 19 T cell receptor beta chains were sequenced from one sample in a study of Ad26.COV2.S vaccination and SARS-CoV-2 variants. Documented treatment: some 19 received Ad26.COV2.S at low or high dose, single or two shots; five or six received placebo; per-sample allocation not given. The samples were gathered on day 63 after the first injection of vaccine or placebo. Only in-frame clones appear in the TCRdb table, and some are missing; sequencing was by immunoSEQ multiplex PCR. The table lists roughly 350,000 clones, around 87% of them singletons. The sequenced sample was peripheral blood, obtained in a trial of Ad26.COV2.S vaccine versus placebo. Receptors originate from a person between 18 and 59 years old who received the Ad26.COV2.S COVID-19 vaccine or a placebo.

The chain carries TRBV4-3 and TRBJ1-3; 8 bases map to TRBD1. The CDR3 extends over 17 amino acids. CDR1 and CDR2 from the germline V gene are LGHNA and YSLEER. The V segment lost 2 bases and the J segment 2 bases; nucleotides outside the gene matches: 8. CDR3 sequence reads: CASSQTSLTGAGNTIYF. In DNA, the CDR3 is TGCGCCAGCAGCCAAACCTCCCTGACAGGGGCTGGAAACACCATATATTTT.

The chain combines TRBV20-1 with TRBJ1-6, with D tentatively TRBD1 (5 bases). Germline assignment: CDR1 DFQATT and CDR2 SNEGSKA (reference sequence). This CDR3 region has 14 residues. V dropped 3 bases and J dropped 13 bases, with 19 bases sitting between them. The chain's CDR3 is CSASWSGKNSPLHF. The DNA for the CDR3 is TGCAGTGCTAGTTGGTCAGGGAAGAACTCCCCCCTCCACTTT.

J is TRBJ2-7 and V is TRBV4-1; 14 positions match TRBD2. CDR3 length: 18 residues. Per germline, CDR1 MGHRA and CDR2 YSYEKL. Unmatched junction bases numbered 7, after V lost 3 bases and J lost 0 bases. CDR3 DNA sequence: TGCGCCAGCAGCCACTTCCCGGGACTAGCGGGGGACTCCTACGAGCAGTACTTC. Its translation: CASSHFPGLAGDSYEQYF.

This clone was detected only once. This chain connects TRBV15 to TRBJ1-6, with no clear D. V was cut by 2 bases and J by 11 bases, with 19 bases left in between. The CDR3 runs 16 residues. Germline assignment: CDR1 LNHNV and CDR2 YYDKDF (reference sequence). This CDR3 reads CATSRPEHGPFPPLHF. CDR3 DNA sequence: TGTGCCACCAGCAGACCTGAACATGGACCGTTTCCACCCCTCCACTTT. The whole variable domain, filled in from reference TRBV15 and TRBJ1-6, reads DAMVIQNPRYQVTQFGKPVTLSCSQTLNHNVMYWYQQKSSQAPKLLFHYYDKDFNNEADTPDNFQSRRPNTSFCFLDIRSPGLGDTAMYLCATSRPEHGPFPPLHFGNGTRLTVT.

This clone has just a few counts. J is TRBJ1-1 and V is TRBV20-1; D gene ambiguous. Germline-derived CDR1 and CDR2 are DFQATT and SNEGSKA (reference sequence). The V gene lost 5 bases and the J gene lost 1 base, with 2 bases spanning the gap. The CDR3 spans 10 residues. The chain's CDR3 is CSAGNTEAFF. In DNA, the CDR3 is TGCAGTGCTGGGAACACTGAAGCTTTCTTT.

V and J are TRBV29-1 and TRBJ1-4; unclear D gene. The CDR3 sequence is 11 residues long. Germline V lookup: CDR1 SQVTM, CDR2 ANQGSEA. Trimming shortened V by 0 bases and J by 8 bases, and 4 bases separated the two germline ends. CDR3 in amino acids: CSVEEVEKLFF. CDR3 coding DNA: TGCAGCGTTGAAGAAGTCGAAAAACTGTTTTTT.

The genes are TRBV30 and TRBJ2-2; perhaps TRBD1 as D (6 bases). The CDR3 spans 15 residues. Germline CDR1 and CDR2: GTSNPN and SVGIG (reference sequence). V lost 1 base and J lost 0, with 9 bases in between. For the CDR3, the DNA is TGTGCCTGGAGTGCCGGACAGACGAACACCGGGGAGCTGTTTTTT. Protein sequence: CAWSAGQTNTGELFF.

This sequence joins TRBV12-5 and TRBJ2-3, with D perhaps matching TRBD1 (5 bases). V lost 2 bases to trimming and J lost 7 bases, with 22 bases between them. The CDR3 has 17 amino acids. Germline CDR1 LGHNT, CDR2 FRNRAP. The CDR3 coding sequence is TGTGCTAGTGGTTTGATAAACATGGGGCCCTCTGGATATACGCAGTATTTT. Translation gives CASGLINMGPSGYTQYF.

The gene calls are TRBV9 and TRBJ1-4; a possible D gene is TRBD1 (6 bases). V was shortened by 3 bases and J by 4 bases, with 10 bases between the two germline ends. The CDR3 runs 14 residues. Per the germline V gene, CDR1 is SGDLS and CDR2 is YYNGEE. The CDR3 loop is CASSDGTINEKLFF. For the CDR3, the DNA is TGTGCCAGCAGCGACGGGACAATTAATGAAAAACTGTTTTTT.

The V call is TRBV9, the J call TRBJ1-2, with TRBD1 matching 9 bases. This CDR3 has 21 residues. V trimming: 0 bases; J trimming: 0 bases; junction bases outside the gene matches: 18. CDR1 and CDR2 (germline): SGDLS, YYNGEE. The CDR3 here is CASSVAPGQGNLLLPNYGYTF. CDR3 sequence (DNA): TGTGCCAGCAGCGTAGCACCGGGACAGGGCAACCTTCTACTACCTAACTATGGCTACACCTTC.

The V gene is TRBV5-4, the J gene TRBJ2-3; no clear D gene. Trimming took 3 bases from V and 6 from J, leaving 20 bases between them. This CDR3 is built from 16 residues. The germline V gene encodes CDR1 SGHNT and CDR2 YYREEE (reference sequence). Here the CDR3 reads CASSSDGLPLGDTQYF. DNA of the CDR3: TGTGCCAGCAGCTCCGATGGGCTCCCGCTGGGGGATACGCAGTATTTT.

The rearrangement uses TRBV15 and TRBJ1-2; D call uncertain. This CDR3 has 13 residues. V lost 3 bases to trimming and J lost 1 base, with 6 bases between them. Per the germline V gene, CDR1 is LNHNV and CDR2 is YYDKDF (reference sequence). The CDR3 bases are TGTGCCACCAGCAGTAACGGTAACTATGGCTACACCTTC. Residues: CATSSNGNYGYTF. The whole variable domain, remainder taken from reference TRBV15 and TRBJ1-2, is DAMVIQNPRYQVTQFGKPVTLSCSQTLNHNVMYWYQQKSSQAPKLLFHYYDKDFNNEADTPDNFQSRRPNTSFCFLDIRSPGLGDTAMYLCATSSNGNYGYTFGSGTRLTVV.

The V call is TRBV6-2 or TRBV6-3, the J call TRBJ2-1; D remains ambiguous. The CDR3 has 13 residues. V lost 0 bases to trimming and J lost 8 bases, with 8 bases between them. Per the germline V gene, CDR1 is MNHEY and CDR2 is SVGEGT. Here the CDR3 DNA reads TGTGCCAGCAGTTACTCGGCACGATATGAGCAGTTCTTC. Translating gives CASSYSARYEQFF.

The chain has TRBV2 and TRBJ1-1, with no clear D. This CDR3 has 12 amino acids. Per the germline V gene, CDR1 is SNHLY and CDR2 is FYNNEI. With 5 bases removed from V and 3 bases from J, the gap between germline ends came to 7 bases. This chain's CDR3 is CASSLGHTEAFF. As DNA, the CDR3 is TGTGCCAGCAGTCTCGGACACACTGAAGCTTTCTTT.

This chain uses TRBV3-1 (or the pseudogene TRBV3-2) with TRBJ2-5; TRBD1 aligns across 10 bases. Germline CDR1 reads LGHDT; CDR2 reads YNNKEL (reference sequence). This CDR3 region has 15 residues. Unmatched junction bases numbered 5, after V lost 6 bases and J lost 1 base. CDR3 nucleotide sequence: TGTGCCAGCAGGACCAGGACAGGGGGCCAAGAGACCCAGTACTTC. It translates to CASRTRTGGQETQYF.

About this clone: The junction differs from germline at one of its ends, possibly a read error. The V and J genes are TRBV7-9 and TRBJ1-2; D uncertain. Germline V gene sequence: CDR1 SEHNR, CDR2 FQNEAQ (reference sequence). The CDR3 covers 16 residues. The DNA for the CDR3 is TGTGCCAGCAGTTTAGAACCCAGGTTAGCTAACTATGGCTACACCTTC. Amino acids: CASSLEPRLANYGYTF.

This chain links TRBV24-1 with TRBJ2-1, with D maybe TRBD1 (6 bases). Germline values: CDR1 KGHDR, CDR2 SFDVKD. The CDR3 spans 13 residues. The V end lost 1 base, the J end lost 9 bases, and 9 bases lay between the germline ends. The CDR3 spells CATSDLQGVEQFF. DNA for the CDR3: TGTGCCACCAGTGATTTACAGGGCGTTGAGCAGTTCTTC.

The rearrangement uses TRBV7-9 and TRBJ1-2; D is ambiguous. The CDR3 has 14 amino acids. Germline CDR1 SEHNR, CDR2 FQNEAQ (reference sequence). V was clipped by 2 bases and J by 4 bases, with 11 bases between them. CDR3 DNA sequence: TGTGCCAGCAGCTTAAACACGGGCAGCTATGGCTACACCTTC. This translates into CASSLNTGSYGYTF.

The rearrangement joins TRBV10-3 to TRBJ2-1, with D tentatively TRBD2 (6 bases). The ends were cut back, 10 bases at V and 6 bases at J, with 22 bases in the middle. The germline V gene has CDR1 ENHRY and CDR2 SYGVKD. The CDR3 length is 15 residues. The CDR3 DNA is TGTGCCAACTCTCCGGGGGAGGTAGTGGGCAATGAGCAGTTCTTC. Protein product: CANSPGEVVGNEQFF.